Included here is one T cell receptor beta chain sequence, with context. These data come from a study of Ad26.COV2.S vaccination and SARS-CoV-2 variants. Study summary: The vaccine Ad26.COV2.S was put into the muscle once, or twice with 56 days between.

Assay: immunoSEQ multiplex PCR; the TCRdb copy retains only in-frame clones and omits some. The sample contains about 350,000 clones, approximately 86% of which appear only once. This CDR3 is built from 15 residues. V shed 5 bases and J 4 bases; nucleotides not matched to a gene: 8. Germline CDR1 and CDR2: SGHRS and YFSETQ. Indicated treatment: about 20 received Ad26.COV2.S at low or high dose, single or two shots; about 5 received placebo; per-sample allocation not given. Samples came from day 63 after the first vaccine or placebo injection. The material was peripheral blood, obtained in a trial of Ad26.COV2.S vaccine versus placebo. The V call is TRBV5-1, the J call TRBJ2-1, with 8 bases matching TRBD1. The receptor was derived from a person between 18 and 65 years old who received the Ad26.COV2.S COVID-19 vaccine or a placebo. CDR3 sequence: CASRLTGGIYNEQFF. DNA for the CDR3: TGCGCCAGCAGACTTACAGGGGGGATATACAATGAGCAGTTCTTC.